This is a list of T cell receptor beta chains from one sample in a study of blood T cell repertoires in COVID-19. Sequencing used immunoSEQ multiplex PCR; TCRdb keeps in-frame clones, though not all of them. The sample carries about 300,000 clones, about 91% recorded once. Sequenced input: peripheral blood. The receptor source for this set is a woman in her thirties who had recovered from COVID-19. The CDR3 runs from the conserved cysteine through the conserved F or W. The D gene is left open where the match is weak. Rows may omit the clone size; those that give it use once, few, many or a size class.

.,.,TRBJ2-3,TRBV30,TGTGCCTGGGGGGACACTCGCACAGATACGCAGTATTTT,CAWGDTRTDTQYF
TRBD2,.,TRBJ2-2,TRBV9,TGTGCCAGCAGCGCCCGGGCGGGGGGGGAGCCCGGGGAGCTGTTTTTT,CASSARAGGEPGELFF
TRBD1,.,TRBJ1-1,TRBV16,TGTGCCAGCAGCCATCTACAGGGGCCCTCGGTTGAAGCTTTCTTT,CASSHLQGPSVEAFF
.,.,TRBJ1-2,TRBV12-3/TRBV12-4,TGTGCCAGCAGTCTGGGAGTCTATGGCTACACCTTC,CASSLGVYGYTF
TRBD1,.,TRBJ1-5,TRBV5-3,TGTGCCAGAGGAAGGACAGGTTCAAATCAGCCCCAGCATTTT,CARGRTGSNQPQHF
.,.,TRBJ2-3,TRBV27,TGTGCCAGCAGTTTATCGAGCCCCACAGATACGCAGTATTTT,CASSLSSPTDTQYF
.,.,TRBJ1-2,TRBV29-1,TGCAGCGTTGAGGATCGTAGGGGACTTTCGGGTGGCTACACCTTC,CSVEDRRGLSGGYTF
.,.,TRBJ1-5,TRBV5-5,TGTGCCAGCAGCTTGGAACCGGGTGCCTATCGGCCCCAGCATTTT,CASSLEPGAYRPQHF
TRBD2,.,TRBJ2-3,TRBV7-6,TGTGCCAGCAGCTCCCAATGGACTAGCGGGGGGGCAGATACGCAGTATTTT,CASSSQWTSGGADTQYF
.,few,TRBJ1-1,TRBV5-5,TGTGCCAGCAGCTTGTGGCTGAACACTGAAGCTTTCTTT,CASSLWLNTEAFF
.,.,TRBJ1-5,TRBV12-3/TRBV12-4,TGTGCCAGCAGTCCGGGAAATCAGCCCCAGCATTTT,CASSPGNQPQHF
TRBD1,.,TRBJ2-7,TRBV6-6,TGTGCCAGCAGTCCACGGGGGACAGGCATCGCCTACGAGCAGTACTTC,CASSPRGTGIAYEQYF
.,.,TRBJ2-2,TRBV10-3,TGTGCCATCAGTGCGGGGAACTTCCCGGACACACGGACTACAACGAACACCGGGGAGCTGTTTTTT,CAISAGNFPDTRTTTNTGELFF
TRBD1,once,TRBJ2-5,TRBV5-5,TGTGCCAGCAGCCGAGAGGGGACAGTTAAAGAGACCCAGTACTTC,CASSREGTVKETQYF
.,once,TRBJ2-5,TRBV5-4,TGTGCCAGCAGCATAACCTACGAAGAGACCCAGTACTTC,CASSITYEETQYF
TRBD1,.,TRBJ2-1,TRBV6-2/TRBV6-3,TGTGCCAGCAGTTACCCAACCGGGACAGGGGGTTTTGCGGTTGAGCAGTTCTTC,CASSYPTGTGGFAVEQFF
TRBD1,once,TRBJ1-2,TRBV24-1,TGTGCCACCAGTGATAACAGGGGCGACACTAACTATGGCTACACCTTC,CATSDNRGDTNYGYTF
.,.,TRBJ2-3,TRBV6-5,TGTGCCAGCAGTTACAAGACAGTATGGGCCACAGATACGCAGTATTTT,CASSYKTVWATDTQYF
TRBD1,.,TRBJ2-7,TRBV15,TGTGCCACCAGCAGACAGGGGGCCTACGAGCAGTACTTC,CATSRQGAYEQYF
.,.,TRBJ2-1,TRBV7-9,TGTGCCAGCAGCTCGGCGGGCCAGAACAATGAGCAGTTCTTC,CASSSAGQNNEQFF
.,.,TRBJ1-5,TRBV18,TGTGCCAGCTCACCAGACGCGGGGCCCAATCAGCCCCAGCATTTT,CASSPDAGPNQPQHF
.,.,TRBJ2-4,TRBV25-1,TGTGCCAGCGGTCAGGGGATCGAAAACATTCAGTACTTC,CASGQGIENIQYF
TRBD1,.,TRBJ2-7,TRBV28,TGTGCCAGCAGAGAGACAGGGGGCGGCTACGAGCAGTACTTC,CASRETGGGYEQYF
.,.,TRBJ2-7,TRBV6-2/TRBV6-3,TGTGCCAGCAGTTCCTTAGCCTACGAGCAGTACTTC,CASSSLAYEQYF
TRBD1,.,TRBJ1-5,TRBV10-3,TGTGCCATCAGTTATTCAGGGGGCTCGGATCAGCCCCAGCATTTT,CAISYSGGSDQPQHF
.,few,TRBJ2-3,TRBV5-1,TGCGCCAGCAGCCCCTACAGGGACACAGATACGCAGTATTTT,CASSPYRDTDTQYF
TRBD1,.,TRBJ1-1,TRBV2,TGTGCCAGCAGTGAATCAGGGGGCGGCACTGAAGCTTTCTTT,CASSESGGGTEAFF
.,.,TRBJ2-5,TRBV3-1/TRBV3-2,TGTGCCAGCAGCCAAGATTTTGGCCCGAACAGGGCAGGGGAGACCCAGTACTTC,CASSQDFGPNRAGETQYF
TRBD1,once,TRBJ2-7,TRBV28,TGTGCCAGCAGCGAAACCGGGACAGGCTCCTACGAGCAGTACTTC,CASSETGTGSYEQYF